The clone carrying this TCR beta chain was seen ten or more times. This entry comes from a study of T cells in Graves' hyperthyroidism and ophthalmopathy. Trimming took off 4 bases at V and 0 bases at J, with 6 bases between the two ends. Germline CDR1 reads SQVTM; CDR2 reads ANQGSEA. The CDR3 loop spans 13 amino acids. The TCR beta CDR3 regions underwent amplification using RNA transcripts as the source. TCR CDR3 regions were first amplified by RT-PCR with HTBI primers. In TCRdb, the multiplex PCR reads were re-called with MiXCR into one record per CDR3 protein. The data hold under 250,000 distinct CDR3 sequences, with about 25% observed a single time.

The sample comprised blood. The chain uses TRBV29-1 and TRBJ2-2; D is perhaps TRBD2 (5 bases). This sequence originates from a woman aged 40 to 49 with Graves' ophthalmopathy. The CDR3 loop reads CSVAGTNTGELFF. The CDR3 DNA reads as TGCAGCGTTGCGGGGACGAACACCGGGGAGCTGTTTTTT.